The 14 T cell receptor beta chains given below trace back to one sample, sequenced in a study of cytomegalovirus exposure and HLA in healthy donors. Both 60 Vbeta primers and 13 Jbeta primers went into the PCR. Sequencing was performed with immunoSEQ multiplex PCR; in TCRdb, only in-frame clones are kept and a portion is missing. This sample's table reports roughly 77,000 clones. Sequenced: PBMCs. These receptors all come from a man between 25 and 39 years old in good health and CMV-seronegative.

The J gene is TRBJ2-7, the V gene TRBV6-4; D may be TRBD2 (6 bases). V was pared by 6 bases and J by 5 bases, with 20 bases between. This CDR3 has 15 amino acids. Germline CDR1 is MRHNA and CDR2 is SNTAGT. The CDR3: CASRAWEERVDEQYF. For the CDR3, the DNA is TGTGCCAGCAGAGCTTGGGAGGAGAGAGTGGACGAGCAGTACTTC.

The V and J genes are TRBV7-6 and TRBJ2-7; 14 positions agree with TRBD2. There are 15 residues in the CDR3. V lost 5 bases and J lost 1; bases outside the gene matches: 1. The germline V gene has CDR1 SGHVS and CDR2 FNYEAQ. CDR3 amino acids: CASSRTSGGSYEQYF. The CDR3 nucleotides are TGTGCCAGCAGCCGGACTAGCGGGGGGTCCTACGAGCAGTACTTC. Looking up the rest from reference TRBV7-6 and TRBJ2-7 gives the full variable domain: GAGVSQSPRYKVTKRGQDVALRCDPISGHVSLYWYRQALGQGPEFLTYFNYEAQQDKSGLPNDRFSAERPEGSISTLTIQRTEQRDSAMYRCASSRTSGGSYEQYFGPGTRLTVT.

About this clone: At one end the junction does not follow the germline gene, possibly because of a read error. The CDR3 loop reads CASSLNVEIAQHF. DNA of the CDR3: TGCGCCAGCAGCTTGAACGTTGAGATAGCCCAACACTTC. The V gene is TRBV5-1, the J gene TRBJ2-5; no firm D call. The CDR3 loop spans 13 amino acids. Germline CDR1 and CDR2: SGHRS and YFSETQ.

V gene TRBV5-1 combines with J gene TRBJ2-7, with unresolved D. Germline CDR1 and CDR2: SGHRS and YFSETQ. The CDR3 length is 14 residues. Trimming took off 1 base at V and 2 bases at J, with 10 bases between the two ends. CDR3 sequence (DNA): TGCGCCAGCAGCTTGACTCCAGGTCCCTACGAGCAGTACTTC. Translating gives CASSLTPGPYEQYF. Full variable domain (remainder filled in from reference TRBV5-1 and TRBJ2-7): KAGVTQTPRYLIKTRGQQVTLSCSPISGHRSVSWYQQTPGQGLQFLFEYFSETQRNKGNFPGRFSGRQFSNSRSEMNVSTLELGDSALYLCASSLTPGPYEQYFGPGTRLTVT.

The chain joins TRBV5-1 to TRBJ2-7; 7 bases agree with TRBD2. Germline V lookup: CDR1 SGHRS, CDR2 YFSETQ. This CDR3 is built from 14 residues. V trimming: 4 bases; J trimming: 2 bases; junction bases outside the gene matches: 6. The CDR3 spells CASSPPGLPYEQYF. DNA for the CDR3: TGCGCCAGCAGCCCCCCGGGACTACCCTACGAGCAGTACTTC.

This chain uses TRBV21-1 with TRBJ2-7; the table calls TRBD2, which could not be checked here. TRBV21-1 is flagged as a pseudogene. This CDR3 is built from 15 residues. The CDR3: CASSKGRGVTYEQYF. Here the CDR3 DNA reads TGTGCCAGCAGCAAAGGGAGGGGAGTCACCTACGAGCAGTACTTC.

The chain has TRBV2 and TRBJ2-7, with D perhaps TRBD1 (6 bases). V shed 4 bases and J shed 3 bases, with 13 bases lying between them. CDR1 is SNHLY, CDR2 FYNNEI, per germline. CDR3 size: 14 residues. The CDR3 coding sequence is TGTGCCAGCAGTGGGCGGACAGAGCACTACGAGCAGTACTTC. Amino acids: CASSGRTEHYEQYF.

The chain couples TRBV4-2 to TRBJ2-5, with a possible D match to TRBD2 (5 bases). TRBJ2-7 explains the end of the DNA better; the J call may be wrong. Germline-derived CDR1 and CDR2 are LGHNA and YNFKEQ. The length of the CDR3 is 12 residues. CDR3 sequence (DNA): TGTGCCAGCAGCATTTCGGGGTACGAGCAGTACTTC. This encodes CASSISGYEQYF.

V is TRBV5-1 and J is TRBJ1-3; 7 positions match TRBD1. CDR3 size: 16 residues. The V gene's germline CDR1 is SGHRS and CDR2 YFSETQ. V shed 2 bases and J 4 bases; nucleotides not matched to a gene: 9. CDR3 sequence: CASSFGEGARGNTIYF. The CDR3 DNA sequence: TGCGCCAGCAGCTTCGGCGAGGGGGCAAGGGGAAACACCATATATTTT. Using reference TRBV5-1 and TRBJ1-3 for the parts outside the CDR3, the full variable domain is KAGVTQTPRYLIKTRGQQVTLSCSPISGHRSVSWYQQTPGQGLQFLFEYFSETQRNKGNFPGRFSGRQFSNSRSEMNVSTLELGDSALYLCASSFGEGARGNTIYFGEGSWLTVV.

The chain couples TRBV11-3 to TRBJ1-1, with TRBD1 matching over 7 bases. This CDR3 comprises 15 residues. Germline values: CDR1 SGHNT, CDR2 YENEEA. V shed 0 bases and J 3 bases; nucleotides not matched to a gene: 4. The CDR3 sequence: CASSLDGTDDTEAFF. The CDR3 DNA is TGTGCCAGCAGCTTAGACGGGACAGACGACACTGAAGCTTTCTTT. Based on the CDR3 plus reference TRBV11-3 and TRBJ1-1, the full variable domain is EAGVVQSPRYKIIEKKQPVAFWCNPISGHNTLYWYLQNLGQGPELLIRYENEEAVDDSQLPKDRFSAERLKGVDSTLKIQPAELGDSAVYLCASSLDGTDDTEAFFGQGTRLTVV.

The chain uses TRBV6-5 and TRBJ2-5; no firm D call. Germline V gene lookup returns CDR1 MNHEY and CDR2 SVGAGI. This CDR3 has 13 amino acids. Deletions cut 4 bases from V and 2 bases from J, with 8 bases between. The CDR3 DNA sequence: TGTGCCAGCAGTTCCGAGCCGCAAGAGACCCAGTACTTC. Its protein product is CASSSEPQETQYF.

The rearrangement links TRBV7-9 to TRBJ2-7, with 8 bases aligning to TRBD2. The CDR3 is 14 residues long. The V segment lost 5 bases and the J segment 1 base; nucleotides outside the gene matches: 4. The germline V gene has CDR1 SEHNR and CDR2 FQNEAQ (reference sequence). The DNA for the CDR3 is TGTGCCAGCAGCCCGACTAGCGTATCCTACGAGCAGTACTTC. It encodes CASSPTSVSYEQYF.

The chain carries TRBV5-6 and TRBJ1-2, with 8 bases aligning to TRBD1. J lost 8 bases, V lost 1 base, and 10 bases had no gene match. Per the germline V gene, CDR1 is SGHDT and CDR2 is YYEEEE. CDR3 length equals 15 residues. CDR3 DNA sequence: TGTGCCAGCAGCTTGATCGAGACAGGGGTTGAGGGCTACACCTTC. Translation gives CASSLIETGVEGYTF. The whole variable domain, remainder taken from reference TRBV5-6 and TRBJ1-2, is DAGVTQSPTHLIKTRGQQVTLRCSPKSGHDTVSWYQQALGQGPQFIFQYYEEEERQRGNFPDRFSGHQFPNYSSELNVNALLLGDSALYLCASSLIETGVEGYTFGSGTRLTVV.

This chain connects TRBV15 to TRBJ1-2; TRBD1 might be the D (6 bases). The ends were cut back, 8 bases at V and 1 base at J, with 17 bases in the middle. The CDR3 covers 15 residues. From germline, CDR1 is LNHNV and CDR2 YYDKDF (reference sequence). CDR3 amino acids: CATSMDSFNNYGYTF. The CDR3 DNA is TGTGCCACCTCTATGGACAGCTTCAATAACTATGGCTACACCTTC. Drawing the rest from reference TRBV15 and TRBJ1-2, the complete variable domain is DAMVIQNPRYQVTQFGKPVTLSCSQTLNHNVMYWYQQKSSQAPKLLFHYYDKDFNNEADTPDNFQSRRPNTSFCFLDIRSPGLGDTAMYLCATSMDSFNNYGYTFGSGTRLTVV.